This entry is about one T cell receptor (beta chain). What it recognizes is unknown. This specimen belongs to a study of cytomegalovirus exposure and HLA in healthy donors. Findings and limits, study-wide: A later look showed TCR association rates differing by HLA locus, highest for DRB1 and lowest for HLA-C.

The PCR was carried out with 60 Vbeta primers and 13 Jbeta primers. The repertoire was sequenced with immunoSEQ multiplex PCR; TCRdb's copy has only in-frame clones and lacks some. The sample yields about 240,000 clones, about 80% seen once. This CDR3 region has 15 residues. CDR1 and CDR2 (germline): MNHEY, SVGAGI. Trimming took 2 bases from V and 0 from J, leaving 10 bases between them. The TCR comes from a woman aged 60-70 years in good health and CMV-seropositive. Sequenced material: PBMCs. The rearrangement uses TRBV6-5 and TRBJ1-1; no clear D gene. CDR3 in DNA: TGTGCCAGCAGTTACAACAGTTACTTGAACACTGAAGCTTTCTTT. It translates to CASSYNSYLNTEAFF.